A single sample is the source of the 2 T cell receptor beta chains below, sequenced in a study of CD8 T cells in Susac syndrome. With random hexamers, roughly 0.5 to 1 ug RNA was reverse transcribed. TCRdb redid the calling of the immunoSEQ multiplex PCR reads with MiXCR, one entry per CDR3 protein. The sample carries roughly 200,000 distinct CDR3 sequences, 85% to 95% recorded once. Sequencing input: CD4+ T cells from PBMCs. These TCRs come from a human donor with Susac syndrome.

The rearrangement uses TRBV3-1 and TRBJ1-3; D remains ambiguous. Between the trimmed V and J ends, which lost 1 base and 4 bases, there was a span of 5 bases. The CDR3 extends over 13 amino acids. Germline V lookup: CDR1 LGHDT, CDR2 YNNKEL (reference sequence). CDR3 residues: CASSQGAGNTIYF. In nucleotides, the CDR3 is TGTGCCAGCAGCCAAGGGGCAGGAAACACCATATATTTT.

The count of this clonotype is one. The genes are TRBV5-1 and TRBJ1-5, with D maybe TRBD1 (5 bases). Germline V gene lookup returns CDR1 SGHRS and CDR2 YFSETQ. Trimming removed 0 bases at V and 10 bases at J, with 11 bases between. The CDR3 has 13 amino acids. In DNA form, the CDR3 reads TGCGCCAGCAGCTTGGTGGGCGGACAACCCCAGCATTTT. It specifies CASSLVGGQPQHF. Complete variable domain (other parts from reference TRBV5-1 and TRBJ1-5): KAGVTQTPRYLIKTRGQQVTLSCSPISGHRSVSWYQQTPGQGLQFLFEYFSETQRNKGNFPGRFSGRQFSNSRSEMNVSTLELGDSALYLCASSLVGGQPQHFGDGTRLSIL.